This TCR beta chain was captured by sequencing in a study of blood T cells in healthy people across ages. Sample-barcoded 5' priming and a J-beta primer mix drove a second PCR of about 6 to 11 cycles. Every cDNA molecule bore a tag from a template-switch adaptor containing 12 random nucleotides. TCRdb called the 5' RACE reads again in MiXCR, with one record for every CDR3 protein. The sample includes about 650,000 distinct CDR3 sequences, 52% of them seen just once. Findings and limits, study-wide: Among T cells, TCR beta diversity per million cells dropped roughly linearly as age rose. Donor CMV status was unknown, possibly confounding expanded clonotype changes.

This CDR3 comprises 14 residues. V was clipped by 2 bases and J by 4 bases, with 11 bases between them. Germline V gene data show CDR1 as SGHTA and CDR2 as FQGTGA. This clonotype was counted many times. Its antigen remains unidentified. The chain combines TRBV7-3 with TRBJ1-1; weak D call: TRBD1 (5 bases). Sequencing input: blood. The TCR originated in a woman at least 80 years old in good health. In DNA form, the CDR3 reads TGTGCCAGCAGCTTACAGGCAGGGTCCACTGAAGCTTTCTTT. This encodes CASSLQAGSTEAFF.